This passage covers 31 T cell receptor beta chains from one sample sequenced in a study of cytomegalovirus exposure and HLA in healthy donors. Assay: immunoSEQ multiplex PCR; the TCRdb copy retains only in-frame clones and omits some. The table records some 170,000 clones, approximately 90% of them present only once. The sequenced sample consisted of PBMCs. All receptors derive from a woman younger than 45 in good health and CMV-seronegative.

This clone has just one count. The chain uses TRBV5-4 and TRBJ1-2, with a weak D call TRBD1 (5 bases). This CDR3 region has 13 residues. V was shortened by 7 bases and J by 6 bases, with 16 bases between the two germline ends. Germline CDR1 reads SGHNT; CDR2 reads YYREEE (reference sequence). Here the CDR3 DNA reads TGTGCCAGCCGCGGGGGTGCTATGGATGGCTACACCTTC. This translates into CASRGGAMDGYTF. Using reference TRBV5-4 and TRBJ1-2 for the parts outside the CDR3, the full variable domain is ETGVTQSPTHLIKTRGQQVTLRCSSQSGHNTVSWYQQALGQGPQFIFQYYREEENGRGNFPPRFSGLQFPNYSSELNVNALELDDSALYLCASRGGAMDGYTFGSGTRLTVV.

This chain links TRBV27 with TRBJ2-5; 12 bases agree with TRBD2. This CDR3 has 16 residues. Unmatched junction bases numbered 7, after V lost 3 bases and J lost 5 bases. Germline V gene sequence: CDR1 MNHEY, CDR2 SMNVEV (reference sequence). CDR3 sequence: CASSFRLAGEYETQYF. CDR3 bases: TGTGCCAGCAGTTTCCGACTAGCGGGGGAGTATGAGACCCAGTACTTC.

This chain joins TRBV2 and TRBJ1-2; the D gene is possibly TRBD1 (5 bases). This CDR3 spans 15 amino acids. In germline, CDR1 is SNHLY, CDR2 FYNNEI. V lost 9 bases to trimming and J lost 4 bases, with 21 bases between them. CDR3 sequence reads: CASTLGGGAFYGYTF. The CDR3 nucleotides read TGTGCCAGTACCCTTGGTGGCGGGGCGTTCTATGGCTACACCTTC.

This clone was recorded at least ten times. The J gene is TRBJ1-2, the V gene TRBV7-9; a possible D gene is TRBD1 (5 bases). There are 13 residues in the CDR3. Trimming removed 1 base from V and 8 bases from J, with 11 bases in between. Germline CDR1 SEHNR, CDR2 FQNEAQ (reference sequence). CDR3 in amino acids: CASSLDGGSGYTF. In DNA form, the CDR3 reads TGTGCCAGCAGCTTAGACGGGGGGAGCGGCTACACCTTC. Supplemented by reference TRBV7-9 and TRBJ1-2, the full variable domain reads DTGVSQNPRHKITKRGQNVTFRCDPISEHNRLYWYRQTLGQGPEFLTYFQNEAQLEKSRLLSDRFSAERPKGSFSTLEIQRTEQGDSAMYLCASSLDGGSGYTFGSGTRLTVV.

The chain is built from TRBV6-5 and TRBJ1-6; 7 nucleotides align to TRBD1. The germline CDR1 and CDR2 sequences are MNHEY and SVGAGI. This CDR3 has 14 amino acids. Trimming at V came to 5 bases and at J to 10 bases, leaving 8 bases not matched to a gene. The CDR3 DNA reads TGTGCCAGCAGTGGGACAGAGGGCCTGTCACCCCTCCACTTT. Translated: CASSGTEGLSPLHF.

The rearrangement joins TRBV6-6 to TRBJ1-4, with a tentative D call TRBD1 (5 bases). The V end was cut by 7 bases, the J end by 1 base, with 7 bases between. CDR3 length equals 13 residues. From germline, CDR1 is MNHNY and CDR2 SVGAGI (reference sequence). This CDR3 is CASTQGTNEKLFF. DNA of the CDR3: TGTGCCAGCACCCAGGGAACTAATGAAAAACTGTTTTTT.

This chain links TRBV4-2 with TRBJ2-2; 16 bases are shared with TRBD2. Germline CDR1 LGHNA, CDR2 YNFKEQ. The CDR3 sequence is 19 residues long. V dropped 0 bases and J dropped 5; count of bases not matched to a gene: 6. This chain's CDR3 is CASSQDRGLAGGPTGELFF. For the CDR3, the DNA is TGTGCCAGCAGCCAAGACCGGGGACTAGCGGGGGGGCCAACCGGGGAGCTGTTTTTT.

The CDR3 DNA follows: TGTGCCAGCAGCTCCCAGGGGGACTCCTACAATGAGCAGTTCTTC. Translated, it gives CASSSQGDSYNEQFF. V and J are TRBV13 and TRBJ2-1, with 7 bases aligning to TRBD1. CDR3 length: 15 residues. Germline assignment: CDR1 PRHDT and CDR2 FYEKMQ (reference sequence). Trimming removed 4 bases from V and 0 bases from J; junction bases left unmatched: 3.

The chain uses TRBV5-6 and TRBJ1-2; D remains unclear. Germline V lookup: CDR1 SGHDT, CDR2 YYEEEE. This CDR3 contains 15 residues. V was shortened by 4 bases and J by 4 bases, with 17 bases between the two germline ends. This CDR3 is CASSRVVSMPYGYTF. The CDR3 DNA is TGTGCCAGCAGCCGGGTTGTGTCAATGCCCTATGGCTACACCTTC. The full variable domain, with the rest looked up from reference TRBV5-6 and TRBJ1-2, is DAGVTQSPTHLIKTRGQQVTLRCSPKSGHDTVSWYQQALGQGPQFIFQYYEEEERQRGNFPDRFSGHQFPNYSSELNVNALLLGDSALYLCASSRVVSMPYGYTFGSGTRLTVV.

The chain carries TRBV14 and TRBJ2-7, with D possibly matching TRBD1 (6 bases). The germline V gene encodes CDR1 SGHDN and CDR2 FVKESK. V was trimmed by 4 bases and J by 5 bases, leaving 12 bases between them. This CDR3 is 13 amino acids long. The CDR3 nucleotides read TGTGCCAGCAGCCTACAGGGTTTTAACGAGCAGTACTTC. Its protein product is CASSLQGFNEQYF.

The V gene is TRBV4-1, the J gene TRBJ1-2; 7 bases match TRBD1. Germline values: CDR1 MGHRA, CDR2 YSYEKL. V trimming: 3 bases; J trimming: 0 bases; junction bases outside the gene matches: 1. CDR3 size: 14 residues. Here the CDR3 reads CASSHGQANYGYTF. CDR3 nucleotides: TGCGCCAGCAGCCATGGACAGGCTAACTATGGCTACACCTTC.

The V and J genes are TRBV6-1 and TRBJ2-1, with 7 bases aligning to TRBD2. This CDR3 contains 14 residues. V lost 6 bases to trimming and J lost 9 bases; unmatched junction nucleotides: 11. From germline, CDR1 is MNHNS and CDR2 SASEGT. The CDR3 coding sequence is TGTGCCAGCAGGACCGATGGAGCGGGGAGTGAGCAGTTCTTC. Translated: CASRTDGAGSEQFF.

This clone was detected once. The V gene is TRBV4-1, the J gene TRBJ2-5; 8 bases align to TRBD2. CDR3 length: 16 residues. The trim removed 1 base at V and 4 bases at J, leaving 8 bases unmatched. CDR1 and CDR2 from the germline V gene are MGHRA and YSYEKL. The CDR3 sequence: CASSQVAGKVAETQYF. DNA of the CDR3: TGCGCCAGCAGCCAAGTAGCGGGGAAGGTCGCAGAGACCCAGTACTTC.

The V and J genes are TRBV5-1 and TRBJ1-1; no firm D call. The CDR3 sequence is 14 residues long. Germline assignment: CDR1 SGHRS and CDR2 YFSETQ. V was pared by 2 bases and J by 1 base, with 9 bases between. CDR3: CASSLKAGNTEAFF. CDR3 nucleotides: TGCGCCAGCAGCTTAAAAGCAGGGAACACTGAAGCTTTCTTT.

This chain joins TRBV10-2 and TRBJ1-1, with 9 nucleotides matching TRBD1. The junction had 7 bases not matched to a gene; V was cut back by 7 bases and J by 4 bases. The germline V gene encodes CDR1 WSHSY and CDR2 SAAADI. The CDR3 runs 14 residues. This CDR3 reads CASIRGTGSTEAFF. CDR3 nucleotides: TGCGCCAGCATCCGCGGGACAGGGAGCACTGAAGCTTTCTTT.

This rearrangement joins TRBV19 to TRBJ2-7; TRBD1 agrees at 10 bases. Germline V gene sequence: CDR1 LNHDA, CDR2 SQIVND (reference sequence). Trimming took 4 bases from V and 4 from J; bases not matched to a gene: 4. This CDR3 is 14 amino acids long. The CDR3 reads CASSTGTGVYEQYF. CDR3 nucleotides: TGTGCCAGTAGTACCGGGACAGGGGTATACGAGCAGTACTTC. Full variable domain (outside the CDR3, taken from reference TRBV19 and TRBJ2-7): DGGITQSPKYLFRKEGQNVTLSCEQNLNHDAMYWYRQDPGQGLRLIYYSQIVNDFQKGDIAEGYSVSREKKESFPLTVTSAQKNPTAFYLCASSTGTGVYEQYFGPGTRLTVT.

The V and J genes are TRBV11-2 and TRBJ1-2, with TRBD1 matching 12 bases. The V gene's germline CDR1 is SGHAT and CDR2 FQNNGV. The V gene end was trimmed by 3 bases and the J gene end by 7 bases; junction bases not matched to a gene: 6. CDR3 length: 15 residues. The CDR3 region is CASSLGDRGRGGYTF. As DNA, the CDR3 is TGTGCCAGCAGCTTGGGGGACAGGGGGCGGGGTGGCTACACCTTC.

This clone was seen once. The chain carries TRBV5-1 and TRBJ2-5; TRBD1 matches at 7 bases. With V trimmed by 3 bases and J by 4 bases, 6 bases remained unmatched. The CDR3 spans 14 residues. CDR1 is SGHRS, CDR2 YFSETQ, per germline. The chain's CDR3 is CASSSQQGPETQYF. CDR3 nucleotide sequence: TGCGCCAGCAGCTCCCAACAGGGGCCAGAGACCCAGTACTTC.

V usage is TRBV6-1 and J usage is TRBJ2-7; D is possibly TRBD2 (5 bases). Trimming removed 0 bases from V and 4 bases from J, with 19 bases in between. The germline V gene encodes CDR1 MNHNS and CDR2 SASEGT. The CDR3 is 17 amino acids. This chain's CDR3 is CASSEALGPGLSYEQYF. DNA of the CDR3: TGTGCCAGCAGTGAAGCGCTGGGCCCAGGACTTTCATACGAGCAGTACTTC.

The CDR3 coding sequence is TGCGCCAGCAGCCAAGATAGGACACAGGCGGAAGCTTTCTTT. Translation: CASSQDRTQAEAFF. The V gene is TRBV4-1, the J gene TRBJ1-1; D perhaps matches TRBD1 (5 bases). V was clipped by 0 bases and J by 8 bases, with 13 bases between them. CDR3 length: 14 amino acids. Germline V gives CDR1 MGHRA, CDR2 YSYEKL.

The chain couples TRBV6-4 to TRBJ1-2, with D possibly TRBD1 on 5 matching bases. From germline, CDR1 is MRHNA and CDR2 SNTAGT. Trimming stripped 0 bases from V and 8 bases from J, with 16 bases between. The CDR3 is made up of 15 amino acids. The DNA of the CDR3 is TGTGCCAGCAGTGACTCCCCCGACAGCTCGAGGGGCTACACCTTC. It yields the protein CASSDSPDSSRGYTF.

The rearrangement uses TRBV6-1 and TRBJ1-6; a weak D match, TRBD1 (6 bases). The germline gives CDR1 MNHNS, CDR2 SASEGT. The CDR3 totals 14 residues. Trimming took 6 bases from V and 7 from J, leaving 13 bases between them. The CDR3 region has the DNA TGTGCCAGCAGAGACAGGACCATGAATTCACCCCTCCACTTT. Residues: CASRDRTMNSPLHF.

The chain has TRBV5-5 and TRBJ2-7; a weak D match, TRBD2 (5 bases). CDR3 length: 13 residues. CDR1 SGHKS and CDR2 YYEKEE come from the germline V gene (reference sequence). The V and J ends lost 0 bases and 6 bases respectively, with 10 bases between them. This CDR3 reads CASSLGGGPEQYF. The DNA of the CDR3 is TGTGCCAGCAGCTTGGGAGGAGGCCCCGAGCAGTACTTC.

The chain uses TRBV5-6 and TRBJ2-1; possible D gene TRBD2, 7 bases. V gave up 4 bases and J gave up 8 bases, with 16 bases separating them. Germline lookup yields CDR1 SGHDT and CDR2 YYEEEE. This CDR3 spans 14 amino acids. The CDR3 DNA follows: TGTGCCAGCAGCCCGGGGGGCCTTGCCGATGAGCAGTTCTTC. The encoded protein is CASSPGGLADEQFF. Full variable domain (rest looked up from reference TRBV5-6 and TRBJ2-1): DAGVTQSPTHLIKTRGQQVTLRCSPKSGHDTVSWYQQALGQGPQFIFQYYEEEERQRGNFPDRFSGHQFPNYSSELNVNALLLGDSALYLCASSPGGLADEQFFGPGTRLTVL.

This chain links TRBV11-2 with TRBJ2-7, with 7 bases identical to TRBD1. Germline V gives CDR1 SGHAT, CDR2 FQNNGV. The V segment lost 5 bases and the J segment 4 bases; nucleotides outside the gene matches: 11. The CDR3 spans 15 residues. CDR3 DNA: TGTGCCAGCAGCCTTAACAGGGGTGTCGGGTACGAGCAGTACTTC. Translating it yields CASSLNRGVGYEQYF.

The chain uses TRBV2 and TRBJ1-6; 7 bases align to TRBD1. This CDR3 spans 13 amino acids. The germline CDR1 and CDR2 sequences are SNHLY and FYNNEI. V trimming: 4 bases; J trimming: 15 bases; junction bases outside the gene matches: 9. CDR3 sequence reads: CASSGQGGTLLHF. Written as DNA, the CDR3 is TGTGCCAGCAGTGGACAGGGAGGAACGCTCCTCCACTTT.

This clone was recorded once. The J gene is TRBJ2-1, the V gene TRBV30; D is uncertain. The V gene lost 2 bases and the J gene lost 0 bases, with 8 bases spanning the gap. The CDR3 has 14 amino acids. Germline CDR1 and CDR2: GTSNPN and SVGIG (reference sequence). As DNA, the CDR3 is TGTGCCTGGAGTCAGCTAGACTCCTACAATGAGCAGTTCTTC. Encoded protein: CAWSQLDSYNEQFF.

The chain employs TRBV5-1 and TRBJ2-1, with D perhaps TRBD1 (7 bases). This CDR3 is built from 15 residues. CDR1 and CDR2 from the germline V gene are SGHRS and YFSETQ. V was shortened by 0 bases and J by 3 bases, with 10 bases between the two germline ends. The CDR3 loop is CASSLGGTDYNEQFF. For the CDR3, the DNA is TGCGCCAGCAGCTTGGGCGGGACAGACTACAATGAGCAGTTCTTC.

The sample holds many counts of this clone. The CDR3 nucleotides read TGTGCCAGCAGCTTGGTCGGCAGGGTCGGAAACACCATATATTTT. Its protein product is CASSLVGRVGNTIYF. V and J are TRBV5-6 and TRBJ1-3, with D maybe TRBD1 (5 bases). Germline CDR1 and CDR2: SGHDT and YYEEEE. This CDR3 has 15 residues. V was pared by 0 bases and J by 4 bases, with 11 bases between.

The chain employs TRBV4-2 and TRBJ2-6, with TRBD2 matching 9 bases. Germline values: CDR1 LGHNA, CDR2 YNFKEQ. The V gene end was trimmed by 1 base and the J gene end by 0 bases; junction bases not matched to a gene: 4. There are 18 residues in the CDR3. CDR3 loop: CASSQGDSGGSGANVLTF. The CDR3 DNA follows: TGTGCCAGCAGCCAAGGCGATAGCGGGGGCTCTGGGGCCAACGTCCTGACTTTC.

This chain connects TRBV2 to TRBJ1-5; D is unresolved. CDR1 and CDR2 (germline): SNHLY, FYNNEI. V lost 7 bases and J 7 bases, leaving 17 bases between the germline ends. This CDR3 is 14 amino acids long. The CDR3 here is CASNLREGKQPQHF. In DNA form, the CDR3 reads TGTGCCAGCAATCTAAGGGAGGGAAAACAGCCCCAGCATTTT.